A single T cell receptor (beta chain) is shown here with its context. Its target is unknown. Attached unique molecular identifiers marked individual cDNA molecules. TCRdb re-analysed the 5' RACE reads in MiXCR, keeping a single row per CDR3 protein. The sample consists of about 63,000 distinct CDR3 sequences, approximately 12% of them appearing once. With 6 bases clipped from V and 2 bases from J, the junction kept 5 bases outside the gene matches. CDR3 size: 15 residues. Germline V gene data show CDR1 as SNHLY and CDR2 as FYNNEI. This sample stems from a study of early T cells in non-severe SARS-CoV-2 infection. For the study at large: Sequencing input comprised bulk RNA from unsorted whole blood; chain pairing was not available. Study-level results: VDJdb matching skewed toward anti-spike CD8 responses, missing private and CD4 specificities.

This receptor was taken from an adult who was a healthcare worker with PCR-confirmed SARS-CoV-2 infection or an uninfected control (not recorded which). The V call is TRBV2, the J call TRBJ2-5; TRBD2 aligns across 11 bases. Specimen: whole blood. The CDR3 sequence is CASSVTSGAQETQYF. CDR3 in DNA: TGTGCCAGCAGCGTGACTAGCGGGGCACAAGAGACCCAGTACTTC. Full variable domain (outside the CDR3, taken from reference TRBV2 and TRBJ2-5): EPEVTQTPSHQVTQMGQEVILRCVPISNHLYFYWYRQILGQKVEFLVSFYNNEISEKSEIFDDQFSVERPDGSNFTLKIRSTKLEDSAMYFCASSVTSGAQETQYFGPGTRLLVL.